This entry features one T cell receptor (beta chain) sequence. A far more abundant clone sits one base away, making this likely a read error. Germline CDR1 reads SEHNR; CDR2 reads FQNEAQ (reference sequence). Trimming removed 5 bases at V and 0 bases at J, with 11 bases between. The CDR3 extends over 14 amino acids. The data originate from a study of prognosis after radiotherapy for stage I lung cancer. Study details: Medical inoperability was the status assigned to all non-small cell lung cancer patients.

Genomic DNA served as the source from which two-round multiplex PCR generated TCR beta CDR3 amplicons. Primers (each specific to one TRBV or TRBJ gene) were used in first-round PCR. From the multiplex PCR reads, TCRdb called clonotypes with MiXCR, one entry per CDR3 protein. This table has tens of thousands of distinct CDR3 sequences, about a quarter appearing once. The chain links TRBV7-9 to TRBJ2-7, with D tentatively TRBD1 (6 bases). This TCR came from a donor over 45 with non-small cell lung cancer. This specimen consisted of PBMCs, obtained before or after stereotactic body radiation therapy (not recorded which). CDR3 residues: CASSPLDSSYEQYF. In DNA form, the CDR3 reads TGTGCCAGCAGCCCGCTGGACAGCTCCTACGAGCAGTACTTC. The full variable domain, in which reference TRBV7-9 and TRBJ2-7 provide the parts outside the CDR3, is DTGVSQNPRHKITKRGQNVTFRCDPISEHNRLYWYRQTLGQGPEFLTYFQNEAQLEKSRLLSDRFSAERPKGSFSTLEIQRTEQGDSAMYLCASSPLDSSYEQYFGPGTRLTVT.